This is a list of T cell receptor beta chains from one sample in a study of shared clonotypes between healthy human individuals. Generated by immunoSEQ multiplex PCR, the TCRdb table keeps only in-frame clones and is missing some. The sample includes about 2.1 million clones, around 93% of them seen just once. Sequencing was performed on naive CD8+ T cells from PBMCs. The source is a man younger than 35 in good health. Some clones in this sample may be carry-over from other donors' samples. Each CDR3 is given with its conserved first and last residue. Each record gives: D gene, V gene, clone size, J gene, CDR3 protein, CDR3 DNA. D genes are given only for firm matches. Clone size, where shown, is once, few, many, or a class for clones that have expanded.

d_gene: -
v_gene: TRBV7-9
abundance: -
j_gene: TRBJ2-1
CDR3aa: CASSQVPSQNEQFF
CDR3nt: TGTGCCAGCAGCCAAGTACCCAGCCAGAATGAGCAGTTCTTC

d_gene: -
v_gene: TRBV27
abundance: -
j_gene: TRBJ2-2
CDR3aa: CASSLVSSGELFF
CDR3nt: TGTGCCAGTAGTCTAGTATCTAGCGGGGAGCTGTTTTTT

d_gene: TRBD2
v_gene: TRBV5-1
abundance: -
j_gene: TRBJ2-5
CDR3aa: CASSLGTSGRRGKETQYF
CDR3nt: TGCGCCAGCAGCTTAGGGACTAGCGGGAGGAGGGGAAAAGAGACCCAGTACTTC

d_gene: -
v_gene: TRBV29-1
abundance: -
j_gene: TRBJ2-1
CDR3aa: CSVRVPPVEQFF
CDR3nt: TGCAGCGTTAGGGTACCCCCCGTTGAGCAGTTCTTC

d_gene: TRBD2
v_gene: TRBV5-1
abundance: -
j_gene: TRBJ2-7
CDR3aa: CASSLLAGQTYEQYF
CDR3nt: TGCGCCAGCAGCTTACTAGCGGGGCAAACCTACGAGCAGTACTTC

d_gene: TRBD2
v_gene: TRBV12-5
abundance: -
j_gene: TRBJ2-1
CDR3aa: CASGFKPTSGSRDNEQFF
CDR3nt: TGTGCTAGTGGTTTCAAACCGACTAGCGGGAGCAGGGACAATGAGCAGTTCTTC

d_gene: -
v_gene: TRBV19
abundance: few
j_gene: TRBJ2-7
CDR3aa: CASSIRPYYEQYF
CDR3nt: TGTGCCAGTAGTATCCGACCCTACTACGAGCAGTACTTC

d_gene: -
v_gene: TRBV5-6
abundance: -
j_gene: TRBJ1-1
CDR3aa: CASSSSGGNTEAFF
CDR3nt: TGTGCCAGCAGCTCGTCTGGGGGGAACACTGAAGCTTTCTTT

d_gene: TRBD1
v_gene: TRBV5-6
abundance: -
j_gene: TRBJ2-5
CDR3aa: CASSLGQGIETQYF
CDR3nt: TGTGCCAGCAGCCTGGGACAGGGGATCGAGACCCAGTACTTC

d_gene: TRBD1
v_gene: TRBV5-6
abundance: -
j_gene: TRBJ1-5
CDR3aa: CASSFGRGVQPQHF
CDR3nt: TGTGCCAGCAGCTTCGGCAGGGGGGTCCAGCCCCAGCATTTT

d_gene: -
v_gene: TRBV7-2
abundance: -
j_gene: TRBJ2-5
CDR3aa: CASSPPFTLQETQYF
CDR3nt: TGTGCCAGCAGCCCCCCCTTCACCCTTCAAGAGACCCAGTACTTC

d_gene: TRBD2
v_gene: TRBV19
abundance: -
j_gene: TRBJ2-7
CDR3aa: CASSIGAAGAPYLNEQYF
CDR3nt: TGTGCCAGTAGCATAGGGGCCGCGGGAGCACCCTATCTCAACGAGCAGTACTTC

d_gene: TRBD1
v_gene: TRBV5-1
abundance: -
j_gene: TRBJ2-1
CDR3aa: CASFHGQGRIGDYNEQFF
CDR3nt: TGCGCCAGCTTTCACGGACAGGGACGCATCGGAGATTACAATGAGCAGTTCTTC

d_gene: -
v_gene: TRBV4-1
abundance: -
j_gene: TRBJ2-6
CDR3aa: CASSQEYWRSSGANVLTF
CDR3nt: TGCGCCAGCAGCCAAGAGTATTGGAGGTCCTCTGGGGCCAACGTCCTGACTTTC

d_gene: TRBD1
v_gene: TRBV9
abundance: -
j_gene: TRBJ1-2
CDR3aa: CASSVVAGGNYGYTF
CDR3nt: TGTGCCAGCAGCGTAGTGGCAGGGGGAAACTATGGCTACACCTTC

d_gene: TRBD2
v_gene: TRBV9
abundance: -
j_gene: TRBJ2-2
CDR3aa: CASSALAGGNTGELFF
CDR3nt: TGTGCCAGCAGCGCCTTAGCGGGAGGGAACACCGGGGAGCTGTTTTTT

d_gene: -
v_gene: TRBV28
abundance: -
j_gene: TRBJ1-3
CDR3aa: CASSWDDSGNTIYF
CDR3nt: TGTGCCAGCAGTTGGGACGACTCTGGAAACACCATATATTTT

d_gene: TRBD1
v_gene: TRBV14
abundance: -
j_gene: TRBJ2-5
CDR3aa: CASSQPGQGREETQYF
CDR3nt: TGTGCCAGCAGCCAACCGGGACAGGGGCGCGAGGAGACCCAGTACTTC

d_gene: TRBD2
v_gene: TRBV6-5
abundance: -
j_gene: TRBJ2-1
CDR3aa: CASSLAGGIYNEQFF
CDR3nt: TGTGCCAGCAGTTTAGCGGGAGGAATCTACAATGAGCAGTTCTTC

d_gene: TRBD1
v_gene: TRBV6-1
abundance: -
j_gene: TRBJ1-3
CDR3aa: CASNEPGQGLSSGNTIYF
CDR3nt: TGTGCCAGCAATGAGCCGGGACAGGGGCTCAGCTCTGGAAACACCATATATTTT

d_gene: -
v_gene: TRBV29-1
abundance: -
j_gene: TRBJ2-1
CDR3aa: CSVLGGYYNEQFF
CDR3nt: TGCAGCGTCCTCGGCGGTTACTACAATGAGCAGTTCTTC

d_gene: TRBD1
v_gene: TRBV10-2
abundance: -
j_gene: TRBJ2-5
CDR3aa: CASSLTGRLETQYF
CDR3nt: TGCGCCAGCAGCCTGACAGGGAGACTAGAGACCCAGTACTTC

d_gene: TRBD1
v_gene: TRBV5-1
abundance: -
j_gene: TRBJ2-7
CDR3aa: CASSPAGTGFSEQYF
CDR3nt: TGCGCCAGCAGCCCGGCGGGGACAGGGTTTAGCGAGCAGTACTTC

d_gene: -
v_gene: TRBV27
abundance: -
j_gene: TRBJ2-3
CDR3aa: CASSLLTSSSTDTQYF
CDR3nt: TGTGCCAGCAGTCTCCTGACTTCTTCTAGCACAGATACGCAGTATTTT

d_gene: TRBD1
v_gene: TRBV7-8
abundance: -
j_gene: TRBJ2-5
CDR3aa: CASSLYPPTGVRETQYF
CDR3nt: TGTGCCAGCAGCTTATACCCCCCTACAGGGGTTCGGGAGACCCAGTACTTC

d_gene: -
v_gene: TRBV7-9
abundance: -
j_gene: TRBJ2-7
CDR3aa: CASSPPLPGSYEQYF
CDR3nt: TGTGCCAGCAGCCCGCCCTTACCGGGGAGTTACGAGCAGTACTTC

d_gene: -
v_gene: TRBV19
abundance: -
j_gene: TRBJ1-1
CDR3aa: CASSIFGAPNTEAFF
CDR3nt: TGTGCCAGTAGTATCTTTGGGGCGCCGAACACTGAAGCTTTCTTT

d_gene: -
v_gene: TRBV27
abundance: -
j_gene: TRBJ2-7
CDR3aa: CASSLAGSPYYEQYF
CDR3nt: TGTGCCAGCAGTTTGGCTGGGAGTCCCTACTACGAGCAGTACTTC

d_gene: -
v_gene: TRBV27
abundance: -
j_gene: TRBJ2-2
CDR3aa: CASSFSGELFF
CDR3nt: TGTGCCAGCAGTTTTAGCGGGGAGCTGTTTTTT

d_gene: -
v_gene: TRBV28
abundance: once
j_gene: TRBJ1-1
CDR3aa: CASSPNPMRGTEAFF
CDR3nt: TGTGCCAGCAGTCCGAACCCCATGAGGGGCACTGAAGCTTTCTTT

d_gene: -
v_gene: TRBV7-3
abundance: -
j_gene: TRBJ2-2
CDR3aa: CASSATGPGELFF
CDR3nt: TGTGCCAGCAGTGCAACAGGTCCCGGGGAGCTGTTTTTT

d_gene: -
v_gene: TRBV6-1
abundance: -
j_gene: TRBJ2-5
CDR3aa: CASSEFILTGLQETQYF
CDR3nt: TGTGCCAGCAGTGAATTCATCCTAACCGGGCTCCAAGAGACCCAGTACTTC

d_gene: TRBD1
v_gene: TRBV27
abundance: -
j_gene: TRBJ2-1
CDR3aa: CASSAIGTGGPYNEQFF
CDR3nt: TGTGCCAGCAGTGCCATAGGGACAGGGGGGCCCTACAATGAGCAGTTCTTC

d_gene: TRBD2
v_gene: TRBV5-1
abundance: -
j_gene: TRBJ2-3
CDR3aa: CASSLEGLALTDTQYF
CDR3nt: TGCGCCAGCAGCTTGGAGGGACTAGCGCTCACAGATACGCAGTATTTT

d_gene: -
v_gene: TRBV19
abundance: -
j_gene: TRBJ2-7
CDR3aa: CASSIAQGLFSSYEQYF
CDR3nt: TGTGCCAGTAGTATAGCCCAAGGACTATTCAGCTCCTACGAGCAGTACTTC

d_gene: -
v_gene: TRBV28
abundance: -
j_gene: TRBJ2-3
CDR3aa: CASSLPRDDGGTQYF
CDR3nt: TGTGCCAGCAGTTTACCGAGGGACGACGGGGGTACGCAGTATTTT

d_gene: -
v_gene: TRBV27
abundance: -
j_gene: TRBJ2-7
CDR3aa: CASSLGQTTYEQYF
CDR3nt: TGTGCCAGCAGCCTAGGACAGACGACCTACGAGCAGTACTTC

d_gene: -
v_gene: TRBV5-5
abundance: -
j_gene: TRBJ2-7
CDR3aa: CANKRRADSYEQYF
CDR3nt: TGTGCCAATAAGAGGCGGGCCGATTCCTACGAGCAGTACTTC

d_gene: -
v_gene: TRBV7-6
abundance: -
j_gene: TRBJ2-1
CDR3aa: CASSLATAGNPPNNEQFF
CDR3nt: TGTGCCAGCAGCTTAGCGACGGCGGGAAACCCGCCCAACAATGAGCAGTTCTTC

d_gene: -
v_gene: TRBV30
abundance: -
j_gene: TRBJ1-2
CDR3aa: CAWRPDTAYGYTF
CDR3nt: TGTGCCTGGAGGCCTGACACGGCTTATGGCTACACCTTC

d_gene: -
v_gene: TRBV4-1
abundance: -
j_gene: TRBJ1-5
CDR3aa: CASSQAPGSNQPQHF
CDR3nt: TGCGCCAGCAGCCAGGCACCCGGTAGCAATCAGCCCCAGCATTTT

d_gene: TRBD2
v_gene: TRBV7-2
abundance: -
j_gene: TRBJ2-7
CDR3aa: CASSLGGRFYEQYF
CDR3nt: TGTGCCAGCAGCTTAGGCGGGAGGTTCTACGAGCAGTACTTC

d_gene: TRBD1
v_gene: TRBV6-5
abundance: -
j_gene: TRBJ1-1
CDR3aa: CASGQGWDTEAFF
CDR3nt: TGTGCCAGCGGACAGGGGTGGGACACTGAAGCTTTCTTT

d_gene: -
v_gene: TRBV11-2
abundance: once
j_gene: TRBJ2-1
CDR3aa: CASSLPDNEQFF
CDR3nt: TGTGCCAGCAGCTTACCCGACAATGAGCAGTTCTTC

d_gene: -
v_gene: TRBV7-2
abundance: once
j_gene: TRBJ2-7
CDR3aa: CASSFGIFYEQYF
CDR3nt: TGTGCCAGCAGCTTCGGGATTTTCTACGAGCAGTACTTC

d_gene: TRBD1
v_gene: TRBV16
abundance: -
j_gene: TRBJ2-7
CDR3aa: CASSPPGTGNPYEQYF
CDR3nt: TGTGCCAGCAGCCCTCCCGGGACAGGGAACCCCTACGAGCAGTACTTC

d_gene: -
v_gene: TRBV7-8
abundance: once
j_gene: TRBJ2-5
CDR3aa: CASTHGRQETQYF
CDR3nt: TGTGCCAGCACCCATGGAAGACAAGAGACCCAGTACTTC

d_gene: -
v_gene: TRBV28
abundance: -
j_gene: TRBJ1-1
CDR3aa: CASGRDLAEAFF
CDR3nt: TGTGCCAGCGGACGGGATCTGGCTGAAGCTTTCTTT

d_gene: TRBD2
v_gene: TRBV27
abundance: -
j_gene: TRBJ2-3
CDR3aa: CASSLQAWREGTDTQYF
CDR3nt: TGTGCCAGCAGTTTACAGGCTTGGCGGGAGGGCACAGATACGCAGTATTTT

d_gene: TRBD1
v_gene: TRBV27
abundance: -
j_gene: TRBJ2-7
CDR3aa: CASSLSGTGVHEQYF
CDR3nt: TGTGCCAGCAGTTTATCGGGGACAGGGGTCCACGAGCAGTACTTC

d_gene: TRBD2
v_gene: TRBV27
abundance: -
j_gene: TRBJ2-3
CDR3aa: CASSWVPGGTPDTQYF
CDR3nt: TGTGCCAGCAGTTGGGTCCCGGGAGGGACCCCAGATACGCAGTATTTT

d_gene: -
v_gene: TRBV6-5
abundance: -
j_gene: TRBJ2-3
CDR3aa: CASTVGPYTDTQYF
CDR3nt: TGTGCCAGCACCGTGGGACCCTACACAGATACGCAGTATTTT

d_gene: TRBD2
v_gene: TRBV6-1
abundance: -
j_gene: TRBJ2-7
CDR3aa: CASSGRGSGYEQYF
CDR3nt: TGTGCCAGCAGTGGGCGGGGGTCGGGCTACGAGCAGTACTTC

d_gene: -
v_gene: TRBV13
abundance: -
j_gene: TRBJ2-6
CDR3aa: CASSLIPFSGANVLTF
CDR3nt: TGTGCCAGCAGCTTAATTCCGTTCTCTGGGGCCAACGTCCTGACTTTC

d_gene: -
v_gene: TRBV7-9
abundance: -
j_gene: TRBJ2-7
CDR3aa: CASSLVSQRSYEQYF
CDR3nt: TGTGCCAGCAGCTTAGTGTCCCAGCGCTCCTACGAGCAGTACTTC